This TCR beta chain originates from a study of blood T cell repertoires in COVID-19. Across the study: Material from acute and convalescent COVID-19 was sourced from the United States, Italy and Spain. PBMCs, B-cell-depleted T cells, or T cells provided the cDNA or gDNA that made up the material.

Original processing notes: Amplification with reference gene primers provided the estimates of nucleated cell counts. Produced via immunoSEQ multiplex PCR; TCRdb's table is partial and in-frame only. V, J and clone size were drawn from that table, and D and trimming were deduced from the DNA. The repertoire holds just over 150,000 clones, with 84% as singletons. With 3 bases removed from V and 1 base from J, the gap between germline ends came to 10 bases. The germline V gene has CDR1 LGHNA and CDR2 YSLEER. The CDR3 has 15 amino acids. The sample taken for sequencing was peripheral blood. The rearrangement uses TRBV4-3 and TRBJ1-3; D perhaps matches TRBD1 (6 bases). The receptor was derived from a woman in her forties or fifties with acute or convalescent COVID-19. This CDR3 is CASSHGQSSGNTIYF. CDR3 nucleotides: TGCGCCAGCAGCCACGGACAGTCGTCTGGAAACACCATATATTTT.